These 32 T cell receptor beta chains were sequenced from one sample in a study of response to subunit inactivated influenza vaccine. One entry per CDR3 protein, called by TCRdb with MiXCR from the RT-PCR reads. The sample shows roughly 700,000 distinct CDR3 sequences, approximately 15% of them seen only once. Sequences were derived from PBMCs from blood, sampled 14 to 15 days before vaccination. These TCRs come from a man aged 45-60 years who received an inactivated influenza vaccine.

The gene calls are TRBV7-9 and TRBJ2-2; no firm D call. V lost 5 bases to trimming and J lost 0 bases, with 7 bases between them. Per germline, CDR1 SEHNR and CDR2 FQNEAQ (reference sequence). The CDR3 is made up of 14 amino acids. The CDR3 sequence is CASSSPTNTGELFF. The CDR3 coding sequence is TGTGCCAGCAGCAGCCCGACGAACACCGGGGAGCTGTTTTTT.

The rearrangement joins TRBV12-3 or TRBV12-4 to TRBJ2-1, with a weak D call TRBD1 (6 bases). V was shortened by 2 bases and J by 10 bases, with 9 bases between the two germline ends. The CDR3 has 12 residues. DNA for the CDR3: TGTGCCAGCAGTTTAATGAGGGGGGAGCAGTTCTTC. It specifies CASSLMRGEQFF.

In its sample, this clonotype was seen many times. The chain uses TRBV5-1 and TRBJ2-1; 16 bases align to TRBD2. Germline lookup yields CDR1 SGHRS and CDR2 YFSETQ. Unmatched junction bases numbered 2, after V lost 3 bases and J lost 8 bases. CDR3 size: 15 residues. CDR3 in DNA: TGCGCCAGCAGCTCCGGGACTAGCGGGGGGGATGAGCAGTTCTTC. Its protein product is CASSSGTSGGDEQFF.

V is TRBV7-2 and J is TRBJ2-5, with D unresolved. V gave up 5 bases and J gave up 7 bases, with 8 bases separating them. The CDR3 is 11 amino acids. CDR1 and CDR2 (germline): SGHTA, FQGNSA. The CDR3 here is CASSTQRTQYF. The CDR3 nucleotides read TGTGCCAGCAGCACCCAACGGACCCAGTACTTC.

Concerning this clonotype: This sequence may be a read error, since a much larger clone differs from it by one base. The CDR3 loop reads CASSTTSGNGELFF. Written as DNA, the CDR3 is TGTGCCAGCAGCACGACTAGCGGGAACGGGGAGCTGTTTTTT. The chain carries TRBV11-1 and TRBJ2-2; TRBD2 agrees at 11 bases. Germline V gives CDR1 SGHAT, CDR2 FQDESV (reference sequence). The CDR3 is made up of 14 amino acids. V gave up 5 bases and J gave up 7 bases; unmatched junction bases: 3.

This chain connects TRBV20-1 to TRBJ2-5; possibly TRBD2 for D (5 bases). Germline values: CDR1 DFQATT, CDR2 SNEGSKA (reference sequence). The CDR3 covers 11 residues. The V and J ends lost 1 base and 13 bases respectively, with 13 bases between them. The CDR3 spells CSARVPSWGYF. CDR3 sequence (DNA): TGCAGTGCTAGAGTCCCTAGCTGGGGGTACTTC.

The rearrangement links TRBV10-1 to TRBJ2-5; no clear D. Trimming took off 0 bases at V and 7 bases at J, with 12 bases between the two ends. This CDR3 spans 14 amino acids. The germline V gene encodes CDR1 WNHNN and CDR2 SYGVQD (reference sequence). The CDR3 here is CASSESSVLGTQYF. In DNA form, the CDR3 reads TGCGCCAGCAGTGAGTCGTCGGTCCTCGGGACCCAGTACTTC.

The chain recombines TRBV7-2 with TRBJ2-1; 8 bases agree with TRBD2. This CDR3 has 15 amino acids. J was trimmed by 5 bases and V by 1 base; bases with no gene match: 4. Per the germline V gene, CDR1 is SGHTA and CDR2 is FQGNSA. As DNA, the CDR3 is TGTGCCAGCAGCTTAGTAGCGGGGATAAACAATGAGCAGTTCTTC. It translates to CASSLVAGINNEQFF.

The sample holds a few counts of this clonotype. The missing conserved phenylalanine or tryptophan at the end of this CDR3 makes a read error likely. This chain uses TRBV5-1 with TRBJ1-4; 8 bases agree with TRBD1. This CDR3 has 15 residues. Germline loops: CDR1 SGHRS, CDR2 YFSETQ. V dropped 4 bases and J dropped 2; count of bases not matched to a gene: 4. The CDR3 sequence is CASSTRTGTNEKLFS. CDR3 nucleotide sequence: TGCGCCAGCAGCACCCGGACAGGGACTAATGAAAAACTGTTTTCT.

This clonotype came up a few times. The CDR3, as DNA: TGTGCCAGCAGCTTAGGACAGATCCACAATGAGCAGTTCTTC. Translated: CASSLGQIHNEQFF. The chain uses TRBV7-2 and TRBJ2-1, with D perhaps matching TRBD1 (5 bases). Germline CDR1 is SGHTA and CDR2 is FQGNSA. Trimming cost V 1 base and J 5 bases, with 9 bases left between them. This CDR3 is 14 amino acids long.

This clonotype was recorded a few times. The CDR3 protein is CASSRPGQGLGEQYF. The CDR3 DNA reads TGTGCCAGCAGCCGCCCGGGACAGGGGCTGGGGGAGCAGTACTTC. The rearrangement links TRBV3-1 to TRBJ2-7; 10 bases line up with TRBD1. The CDR3 spans 15 residues. Germline loops: CDR1 LGHDT, CDR2 YNNKEL (reference sequence). V trimming: 4 bases; J trimming: 7 bases; junction bases outside the gene matches: 10.

This chain joins TRBV30 and TRBJ2-5; D ambiguous. V lost 0 bases and J 5 bases, leaving 10 bases between the germline ends. The CDR3 consists of 13 residues. The germline CDR1 and CDR2 sequences are GTSNPN and SVGIG (reference sequence). CDR3 region: CAWSVKGLETQYF. The DNA for the CDR3 is TGTGCCTGGAGTGTCAAAGGGCTCGAGACCCAGTACTTC.

This clonotype appeared a few times. This sequence joins TRBV11-2 and TRBJ2-5, with a tentative D call TRBD1 (6 bases). V lost 0 bases and J lost 5, with 19 bases in between. This CDR3 is 17 amino acids long. CDR1 and CDR2 from the germline V gene are SGHAT and FQNNGV. The CDR3 reads CASSLDLWGTGSETQYF. The CDR3 DNA reads TGTGCCAGCAGCTTAGATCTGTGGGGCACAGGGAGCGAGACCCAGTACTTC.

This rearrangement joins TRBV5-1 to TRBJ2-7, with D unclear. V gave up 2 bases and J gave up 3 bases, with 9 bases separating them. Germline loops: CDR1 SGHRS, CDR2 YFSETQ. CDR3 size: 13 residues. CDR3 sequence reads: CASSLTSHYEQYF. For the CDR3, the DNA is TGCGCCAGCAGCTTAACTTCTCACTACGAGCAGTACTTC.

This clonotype appeared many times. The chain employs TRBV18 and TRBJ1-1; D remains ambiguous. V was trimmed by 0 bases and J by 4 bases, leaving 9 bases between them. This CDR3 is built from 14 residues. The germline V gene has CDR1 KGHSH and CDR2 LQKENI. Here the CDR3 DNA reads TGTGCCAGCTCACCACCTAATGGGCCCACTGAAGCTTTCTTT. This gives the protein CASSPPNGPTEAFF.

The chain links TRBV29-1 to TRBJ1-2; TRBD1 matches at 7 bases. This CDR3 is built from 13 residues. V shed 6 bases and J 4 bases; nucleotides not matched to a gene: 8. From germline, CDR1 is SQVTM and CDR2 ANQGSEA. The CDR3 nucleotides read TGCAGCGTCCTGGGACAGTCTTTCTATGGCTACACCTTC. As protein: CSVLGQSFYGYTF.

CDR3 sequence: CASSDLTTGGIDGELFF. In DNA, the CDR3 is TGTGCCAGCAGCGACCTAACCACAGGCGGGATAGACGGGGAGCTGTTTTTT. The V gene is TRBV7-9, the J gene TRBJ2-2, with D possibly being TRBD2 (6 bases). V was cut by 5 bases and J by 7 bases, with 23 bases left in between. The CDR3 has 17 residues. CDR1 is SEHNR, CDR2 FQNEAQ, per germline (reference sequence). Full variable domain (rest looked up from reference TRBV7-9 and TRBJ2-2): DTGVSQNPRHKITKRGQNVTFRCDPISEHNRLYWYRQTLGQGPEFLTYFQNEAQLEKSRLLSDRFSAERPKGSFSTLEIQRTEQGDSAMYLCASSDLTTGGIDGELFFGEGSRLTVL.

Only a few counts were recorded for this clonotype. V usage is TRBV5-1 and J usage is TRBJ2-3; 7 bases line up with TRBD1. The V gene's germline CDR1 is SGHRS and CDR2 YFSETQ. CDR3 length: 15 amino acids. The junction had 7 bases not matched to a gene; V was cut back by 4 bases and J by 2 bases. The CDR3 loop reads CASSPPGGYTDTQYF. Here the CDR3 DNA reads TGCGCCAGCAGCCCCCCAGGGGGATACACAGATACGCAGTATTTT.

V and J are TRBV5-1 and TRBJ2-5; no firm D call. With 2 bases removed from V and 4 bases from J, the gap between germline ends came to 9 bases. Germline V CDR1 and CDR2: SGHRS, YFSETQ. CDR3 length: 13 residues. The CDR3 reads CASSFSVPETQYF. CDR3 sequence (DNA): TGCGCCAGCAGCTTTTCGGTTCCAGAGACCCAGTACTTC. The full variable domain, completed using reference TRBV5-1 and TRBJ2-5, is KAGVTQTPRYLIKTRGQQVTLSCSPISGHRSVSWYQQTPGQGLQFLFEYFSETQRNKGNFPGRFSGRQFSNSRSEMNVSTLELGDSALYLCASSFSVPETQYFGPGTRLLVL.

Ten or more counts support this clonotype. V is TRBV20-1 and J is TRBJ2-1; TRBD2 agrees at 8 bases. J was trimmed by 7 bases and V by 3 bases; bases with no gene match: 8. CDR1 is DFQATT, CDR2 SNEGSKA, per germline (reference sequence). The CDR3 covers 14 residues. The CDR3, as DNA: TGCAGTGCTAGTCTCGGGGGGGGCTTGAATGAGCAGTTCTTC. Residues: CSASLGGGLNEQFF.

V is TRBV20-1 and J is TRBJ2-4, with 7 bases aligning to TRBD2. Trimming took 7 bases from V and 8 from J; bases not matched to a gene: 14. CDR1 and CDR2 from the germline V gene are DFQATT and SNEGSKA (reference sequence). The CDR3 spans 14 residues. The CDR3 DNA reads TGCAGTGTCCACCTAGCGGCCGGGGAGGACATTCAGTACTTC. It codes for CSVHLAAGEDIQYF.

The table lists this clonotype with many counts. V is TRBV12-3 or TRBV12-4 and J is TRBJ2-1; D is unclear. This CDR3 has 11 residues. V shed 3 bases and J shed 5 bases, with 2 bases lying between them. CDR3 DNA: TGTGCCAGCAGTTTCGACAATGAGCAGTTCTTC. Protein sequence: CASSFDNEQFF.

J is TRBJ2-7 and V is TRBV6-6, with D uncertain. The V gene lost 7 bases and the J gene lost 7 bases, with 17 bases spanning the gap. The CDR3 runs 13 residues. Per germline, CDR1 MNHNY and CDR2 SVGAGI (reference sequence). The CDR3 here is CASTPVGSYEQYF. DNA for the CDR3: TGTGCCAGCACCCCGGTGGGCAGTTATGAGCAGTACTTC.

There are a few counts of this clonotype. The V gene is TRBV12-3 or TRBV12-4, the J gene TRBJ1-5, with TRBD1 matching over 9 bases. The CDR3 spans 17 residues. V shed 6 bases and J 7 bases; nucleotides not matched to a gene: 16. CDR3 sequence: CASSLGTGGVGGQPQHF. CDR3 bases: TGTGCCAGCAGCCTGGGAACAGGGGGCGTCGGGGGGCAGCCCCAGCATTTT.

In its sample, this clonotype was seen a few times. This chain uses TRBV6-2 or TRBV6-3 with TRBJ2-1; D perhaps matches TRBD2 (5 bases). Germline V lookup: CDR1 MNHEY, CDR2 SVGEGT. V was shortened by 6 bases and J by 9 bases, with 15 bases between the two germline ends. The CDR3 is 13 residues long. CDR3 amino acids: CASSSLRVGEQFF. The DNA for the CDR3 is TGTGCCAGCAGCTCCCTGCGGGTCGGTGAGCAGTTCTTC.

Many counts were recorded for this clonotype. J is TRBJ2-3 and V is TRBV7-2; 9 bases line up with TRBD2. The CDR3 is made up of 15 amino acids. Germline CDR1 is SGHTA and CDR2 is FQGNSA. Trimming at V came to 7 bases and at J to 3 bases, leaving 8 bases not matched to a gene. The CDR3 sequence is CASTSAGGRTDTQYF. The CDR3 nucleotides are TGTGCCAGCACTTCAGCGGGAGGAAGGACAGATACGCAGTATTTT.

The chain employs TRBV28 and TRBJ2-1, with 11 bases aligning to TRBD2. The CDR3 contains 16 residues. The germline CDR1 and CDR2 sequences are MDHEN and SYDVKM. V trimming: 4 bases; J trimming: 3 bases; junction bases outside the gene matches: 5. This CDR3 is CASSSGLAGYYNEQFF. The DNA for the CDR3 is TGTGCCAGCAGTTCCGGACTAGCGGGTTACTACAATGAGCAGTTCTTC.

This clonotype was seen more than once but under ten times. The chain links TRBV10-3 to TRBJ2-1, with 13 bases that match TRBD2. CDR1 is ENHRY, CDR2 SYGVKD, per germline. The CDR3 contains 15 residues. J lost 3 bases, V lost 6 bases, and 2 bases had no gene match. The CDR3 loop is CAIRTSGGFYNEQFF. The DNA for the CDR3 is TGTGCCATCAGGACTAGCGGGGGGTTCTACAATGAGCAGTTCTTC.

This clonotype has a handful of counts. The chain uses TRBV7-2 and TRBJ1-6; TRBD1 aligns across 7 bases. Trimming at V came to 6 bases and at J to 11 bases, leaving 13 bases not matched to a gene. The CDR3 loop spans 15 amino acids. Germline V lookup: CDR1 SGHTA, CDR2 FQGNSA. CDR3 in DNA: TGTGCCAGCAGAGCCAGGGGGTATAGTCCCGCACCCCTCCACTTT. This translates into CASRARGYSPAPLHF. The whole variable domain, filled in from reference TRBV7-2 and TRBJ1-6, reads GAGVSQSPSNKVTEKGKDVELRCDPISGHTALYWYRQSLGQGLEFLIYFQGNSAPDKSGLPSDRFSAERTGGSVSTLTIQRTQQEDSAVYLCASRARGYSPAPLHFGNGTRLTVT.

The genes are TRBV4-2 and TRBJ2-1; the D gene could be TRBD1 or TRBD2 (5 bases each). Germline CDR1 and CDR2: LGHNA and YNFKEQ. The CDR3 covers 17 residues. V dropped 1 base and J dropped 2 bases, with 15 bases sitting between them. The chain's CDR3 is CASSQARMTGPYNEQFF. The CDR3 nucleotides read TGTGCCAGCAGCCAAGCCCGAATGACGGGACCCTACAATGAGCAGTTCTTC.

This clonotype was picked up a small number of times. V and J are TRBV3-1 and TRBJ2-2; maybe TRBD1 (6 bases). The CDR3 runs to 17 residues. The germline V gene has CDR1 LGHDT and CDR2 YNNKEL (reference sequence). V was shortened by 5 bases and J by 0 bases, with 16 bases between the two germline ends. CDR3 sequence (DNA): TGTGCCAGCAGCTCCCTGGGGGCCAGGGCGAACACCGGGGAGCTGTTTTTT. This encodes CASSSLGARANTGELFF. The complete variable domain, with remaining parts taken from reference TRBV3-1 and TRBJ2-2, reads DTAVSQTPKYLVTQMGNDKSIKCEQNLGHDTMYWYKQDSKKFLKIMFSYNNKELIINETVPNRFSPKSPDKAHLNLHINSLELGDSAVYFCASSSLGARANTGELFFGEGSRLTVL.

The table lists this clonotype with many counts. The genes are TRBV5-1 and TRBJ1-2; TRBD1 agrees at 8 bases. This CDR3 comprises 14 residues. The V gene end was trimmed by 3 bases and the J gene end by 2 bases; junction bases not matched to a gene: 3. Germline lookup yields CDR1 SGHRS and CDR2 YFSETQ. In DNA, the CDR3 is TGCGCCAGCAGCTGGGCAGGGGGCAACTATGGCTACACCTTC. Translated: CASSWAGGNYGYTF. The variable domain in full, with the rest retrieved from reference TRBV5-1 and TRBJ1-2, is KAGVTQTPRYLIKTRGQQVTLSCSPISGHRSVSWYQQTPGQGLQFLFEYFSETQRNKGNFPGRFSGRQFSNSRSEMNVSTLELGDSALYLCASSWAGGNYGYTFGSGTRLTVV.